This TCR beta chain was profiled in a study of T-cell reconstitution after alpha-beta-depleted transplantation in children. As it was prepared, the TCRbeta library received unique molecular identifiers. From the PCR reads, TCRdb called clonotypes with MiXCR, one entry per CDR3 protein. The table records about 580,000 distinct CDR3 sequences, about 21% of them present only once. Germline assignment: CDR1 ENHRY and CDR2 SYGVKD. CDR3 length: 14 residues. Trimming removed 4 bases at V and 7 bases at J, with 14 bases between. The chain recombines TRBV10-3 with TRBJ1-5; D call uncertain. This clonotype was sampled from a boy under two years old who had a stem cell transplant for acute myeloid leukemia, so the T cells may come from the graft donor. The sequencing here drew on PBMCs, mostly from graft donor cells, taken 360 days after TCRalphabeta/CD19-depleted stem cell transplant. This CDR3 reads CAISGETPGQPQHF. In DNA form, the CDR3 reads TGTGCCATCAGTGGCGAGACTCCGGGCCAGCCCCAGCATTTT.